The sequence of this T cell receptor (beta chain) was determined in a study of identical twins. Findings and caveats of the study: Memory repertoires lacked the insertion deficit that abundant cord blood beta clonotypes showed.

On this clonotype: The antigen is not known.

V gave up 0 bases and J gave up 6 bases; unmatched junction bases: 6. The V gene's germline CDR1 is SGHRS and CDR2 YFSETQ. The length of the CDR3 is 14 residues. In TCRdb, the 5' RACE reads were re-called with MiXCR into one record per CDR3 protein. The sample consists of hundreds of thousands of distinct CDR3 sequences, about 9.4% of them appearing once. This sample also belongs to another study, concerning yellow fever vaccine responses in identical twins.

The sequenced sample consisted of PBMCs. This clonotype was obtained from a woman younger than 30 in good health. This sequence joins TRBV5-1 and TRBJ2-7, with 7 bases identical to TRBD1. CDR3: CASSLAGTETEQYF. The CDR3 region has the DNA TGCGCCAGCAGCTTGGCGGGGACAGAGACCGAGCAGTACTTC.